The 5 T cell receptor beta chains given below trace back to one sample, sequenced in a study of cytomegalovirus exposure and HLA in healthy donors. The PCR contained 60 Vbeta and 13 Jbeta primers. Sequenced by immunoSEQ multiplex PCR; TCRdb stores in-frame clones only, minus some. The sample yields roughly 120,000 clones, 75% to 85% seen once. Sample: PBMCs. The receptors here all came from a young woman in good health and CMV-seropositive.

This CDR3 is CASSEGSLGPQHF. The CDR3 region has the DNA TGTGCCAGCAGTGAAGGCAGTCTAGGGCCCCAGCATTTT. The chain links TRBV2 to TRBJ1-5; D gene ambiguous. Trimming stripped 1 base from V and 9 bases from J, with 10 bases between. This CDR3 has 13 residues. From germline, CDR1 is SNHLY and CDR2 FYNNEI.

The chain recombines TRBV4-1 with TRBJ1-4; tentative D call: TRBD1 (5 bases). From germline, CDR1 is MGHRA and CDR2 YSYEKL. The V end lost 5 bases, the J end lost 5 bases, and 15 bases lay between the germline ends. This CDR3 contains 15 residues. The CDR3 sequence is CASSSQTGPNEKLFF. CDR3 nucleotide sequence: TGCGCCAGCAGCTCTCAAACAGGACCAAATGAAAAACTGTTTTTT.

The rearrangement uses TRBV28 and TRBJ1-1, with 7 bases that match TRBD1. This CDR3 spans 15 amino acids. V trimming: 9 bases; J trimming: 8 bases; junction bases outside the gene matches: 18. The V gene's germline CDR1 is MDHEN and CDR2 SYDVKM. The CDR3 sequence: CASSLLDGARGEAFF. CDR3 coding DNA: TGTGCCAGTTCCCTTCTGGATGGGGCCAGGGGGGAAGCTTTCTTT.

This clone was counted only a few times. V gene TRBV5-6 combines with J gene TRBJ1-1; tentatively, D is TRBD1 (5 bases). V lost 0 bases and J 8 bases, leaving 8 bases between the germline ends. In germline, CDR1 is SGHDT, CDR2 YYEEEE. This CDR3 is built from 12 residues. CDR3 in amino acids: CASSLGYREAFF. The CDR3 region has the DNA TGTGCCAGCAGCTTGGGGTACAGGGAAGCTTTCTTT.

CDR3 sequence: CASSYGQEDFTDTQYF. As DNA, the CDR3 is TGTGCCAGCAGCTATGGACAGGAGGATTTCACAGATACGCAGTATTTT. The J gene is TRBJ2-3, the V gene TRBV5-4, with 7 bases identical to TRBD1. In germline, CDR1 is SGHNT, CDR2 YYREEE (reference sequence). The CDR3 consists of 16 residues. V gave up 3 bases and J gave up 2 bases; unmatched junction bases: 9.